The sequence of this TCR beta chain was determined in a study of long-term antiretroviral therapy in people with HIV. The assay used was immunoSEQ (version v3.0), run at survey level. This table comes from immunoSEQ multiplex PCR, and its TCRdb copy is limited to in-frame clones, with some not included. The table shows approximately 22,000 clones, with 70% to 85% occurring only once. Germline V gives CDR1 SGHDT, CDR2 YYEEEE. J was trimmed by 4 bases and V by 1 base; bases with no gene match: 3. CDR3 size: 15 residues. The rearrangement uses TRBV5-6 and TRBJ1-5; TRBD1 matches 9 bases. The sequence derives from a man younger than 35 with HIV. This specimen consisted of unsorted PBMCs, obtained 0.1 years before starting antiretroviral therapy. CDR3 protein: CASSLWDRENQPQHF. The CDR3 DNA is TGTGCCAGCAGCTTGTGGGACAGGGAGAATCAGCCCCAGCATTTT.